Listed below are T cell receptor beta chains from one sample, sequenced in a study of T-cell reconstitution after alpha-beta-depleted transplantation in children. Each CDR3 protein is one row after TCRdb ran MiXCR on the PCR reads. The sample lists about a million distinct CDR3 sequences, about 29% occurring once. The sequencing used PBMCs, mostly from graft donor cells, collected 360 days after TCRalphabeta/CD19-depleted stem cell transplant. These receptors came from a boy under three years old who had a stem cell transplant for SCID, so the T cells may come from the graft donor. CDR3s include the opening cysteine and the closing phenylalanine or tryptophan. Each record gives: clone size, D gene, J gene, V gene, CDR3 protein, CDR3 DNA. D genes are given only for firm matches. Size tells how often a clone was seen (once, few, many) or the class of an expanded clone, and some rows leave it out.

clone_size: once; d_call: TRBD1; j_call: TRBJ2-3; v_call: TRBV15; cdr3_aa: CATSKLQGTPLINTQYF; cdr3_nt: TGTGCCACCAGCAAATTACAGGGGACGCCCCTTATAAATACGCAGTATTTT
clone_size: few; d_call: .; j_call: TRBJ2-7; v_call: TRBV7-8; cdr3_aa: CASSLDKSSRSYEQYF; cdr3_nt: TGTGCCAGCAGCTTAGACAAGTCGAGTAGGTCCTACGAGCAGTACTTC
clone_size: few; d_call: TRBD2; j_call: TRBJ2-1; v_call: TRBV20-1; cdr3_aa: CSAEGPGTSHNEQFF; cdr3_nt: TGCAGTGCCGAGGGCCCCGGGACTAGCCACAATGAGCAGTTCTTC
clone_size: many; d_call: .; j_call: TRBJ2-3; v_call: TRBV28; cdr3_aa: CASSFPGADTQYF; cdr3_nt: TGTGCCAGCAGTTTTCCGGGGGCAGATACGCAGTATTTT
clone_size: few; d_call: .; j_call: TRBJ2-1; v_call: TRBV12-3/TRBV12-4; cdr3_aa: CASSFHPASSYNEQFF; cdr3_nt: TGTGCCAGCAGTTTCCACCCAGCGAGCTCCTACAATGAGCAGTTCTTC
clone_size: few; d_call: .; j_call: TRBJ1-4; v_call: TRBV6-5; cdr3_aa: CASSYSPAAGSGKLFF; cdr3_nt: TGTGCCAGCAGTTACTCTCCAGCGGCCGGGAGTGGAAAACTGTTTTTT
clone_size: .; d_call: TRBD2; j_call: TRBJ2-7; v_call: TRBV6-5; cdr3_aa: CASSYWSSGEQYF; cdr3_nt: TGTGCCAGCAGTTATTGGTCTAGCGGCGAGCAGTACTTC
clone_size: few; d_call: TRBD1; j_call: TRBJ2-7; v_call: TRBV12-3/TRBV12-4; cdr3_aa: CASSLSTGPWEQYF; cdr3_nt: TGTGCCAGCAGTTTATCGACAGGGCCCTGGGAGCAGTACTTC
clone_size: .; d_call: .; j_call: TRBJ2-2; v_call: TRBV9; cdr3_aa: CASSVEGGFAGELFF; cdr3_nt: TGTGCCAGCAGCGTCGAGGGGGGATTTGCCGGGGAGCTGTTTTTT
clone_size: .; d_call: .; j_call: TRBJ1-1; v_call: TRBV29-1; cdr3_aa: CSALPGFDGWVQDHNTEAFF; cdr3_nt: TGCAGCGCCTTGCCCGGGTTTGATGGGTGGGTGCAGGATCATAACACTGAAGCTTTCTTT
clone_size: .; d_call: TRBD1; j_call: TRBJ2-7; v_call: TRBV28; cdr3_aa: CASSGPDRELKSYEQYF; cdr3_nt: TGTGCCAGCAGCGGCCCGGACAGGGAATTGAAGTCCTACGAGCAGTACTTC
clone_size: .; d_call: TRBD2; j_call: TRBJ2-3; v_call: TRBV7-2; cdr3_aa: CASSRIQTSGGGDTQYF; cdr3_nt: TGTGCCAGCAGCCGAATACAGACTAGCGGGGGAGGGGATACGCAGTATTTT
clone_size: .; d_call: .; j_call: TRBJ2-5; v_call: TRBV28; cdr3_aa: CASSLRTTSGTQYF; cdr3_nt: TGTGCCAGCAGTTTAAGGACGACATCAGGGACCCAGTACTTC
clone_size: few; d_call: .; j_call: TRBJ2-5; v_call: TRBV12-3/TRBV12-4; cdr3_aa: CATLRQQAETQYF; cdr3_nt: TGTGCCACCTTAAGACAGCAAGCTGAGACCCAGTACTTC
clone_size: .; d_call: .; j_call: TRBJ1-3; v_call: TRBV15; cdr3_aa: CATNGAGNTIYF; cdr3_nt: TGTGCCACCAACGGGGCTGGAAACACCATATATTTT
clone_size: .; d_call: TRBD2; j_call: TRBJ2-1; v_call: TRBV10-2; cdr3_aa: CASSEWWQKEGLAGSNEQFF; cdr3_nt: TGCGCCAGCAGTGAGTGGTGGCAGAAAGAAGGACTAGCGGGGAGCAATGAGCAGTTCTTC
clone_size: .; d_call: .; j_call: TRBJ2-3; v_call: TRBV4-3; cdr3_aa: CASSQDTVGTQYF; cdr3_nt: TGCGCCAGCAGCCAAGATACCGTCGGTACGCAGTATTTT
clone_size: few; d_call: .; j_call: TRBJ1-5; v_call: TRBV12-3/TRBV12-4; cdr3_aa: CASRRGEYQPQHF; cdr3_nt: TGTGCCAGCAGGCGGGGGGAATATCAGCCCCAGCATTTT
clone_size: few; d_call: .; j_call: TRBJ2-3; v_call: TRBV28; cdr3_aa: CASSLLAVGSTDTQYF; cdr3_nt: TGTGCCAGCAGTTTATTGGCAGTAGGATCTACAGATACGCAGTATTTT
clone_size: .; d_call: TRBD2; j_call: TRBJ2-3; v_call: TRBV19; cdr3_aa: CASSAWGLAGLAPDTQYF; cdr3_nt: TGTGCCAGCTCCGCCTGGGGACTAGCGGGTCTAGCCCCGGATACGCAGTATTTT
clone_size: .; d_call: .; j_call: TRBJ1-2; v_call: TRBV6-6; cdr3_aa: CASSSRQGYGYTF; cdr3_nt: TGTGCCAGCAGTTCCCGGCAGGGCTACGGCTACACCTTC
clone_size: .; d_call: .; j_call: TRBJ2-1; v_call: TRBV7-3; cdr3_aa: CASSLTPSGLHNEQFF; cdr3_nt: TGTGCCAGCAGCTTAACCCCCAGCGGGCTCCACAATGAGCAGTTCTTC
clone_size: .; d_call: TRBD1; j_call: TRBJ2-3; v_call: TRBV11-1; cdr3_aa: CASSFPFRQGGRTDTQYF; cdr3_nt: TGTGCCAGCAGCTTCCCGTTTCGACAGGGGGGACGGACAGATACGCAGTATTTT
clone_size: .; d_call: .; j_call: TRBJ1-2; v_call: TRBV12-3/TRBV12-4; cdr3_aa: CASSGLGGSYGYTF; cdr3_nt: TGTGCCAGCAGTGGCTTGGGAGGTAGCTATGGCTACACCTTC
clone_size: .; d_call: TRBD1; j_call: TRBJ1-1; v_call: TRBV20-1; cdr3_aa: CSAPTHRGTEAFF; cdr3_nt: TGCAGTGCCCCAACCCACAGGGGCACTGAAGCTTTCTTT
clone_size: .; d_call: .; j_call: TRBJ2-7; v_call: TRBV18; cdr3_aa: CASSHVKGVEQYF; cdr3_nt: TGTGCCAGCTCCCACGTGAAGGGTGTCGAGCAGTACTTC
clone_size: once; d_call: TRBD2; j_call: TRBJ2-3; v_call: TRBV24-1; cdr3_aa: CATSDPPGLAGGSIDTQYF; cdr3_nt: TGTGCCACCAGTGATCCTCCGGGACTAGCGGGGGGATCGATAGATACGCAGTATTTT
clone_size: .; d_call: .; j_call: TRBJ2-5; v_call: TRBV29-1; cdr3_aa: CSVRGRVVETQYF; cdr3_nt: TGCAGCGTTAGGGGGAGGGTGGTAGAGACCCAGTACTTC
clone_size: few; d_call: TRBD1; j_call: TRBJ2-1; v_call: TRBV20-1; cdr3_aa: CSAQTGQGAQNEQFF; cdr3_nt: TGCAGTGCCCAGACAGGCCAGGGGGCGCAGAATGAGCAGTTCTTC
clone_size: .; d_call: TRBD2; j_call: TRBJ2-1; v_call: TRBV2; cdr3_aa: CASSEARLAGASYNEQFF; cdr3_nt: TGTGCCAGCAGTGAAGCGCGACTAGCGGGGGCCTCCTACAATGAGCAGTTCTTC
clone_size: .; d_call: .; j_call: TRBJ2-5; v_call: TRBV12-3/TRBV12-4; cdr3_aa: CASSLSGGGQKETQYF; cdr3_nt: TGTGCCAGCAGTTTATCGGGGGGCGGACAAAAAGAGACCCAGTACTTC
clone_size: few; d_call: TRBD2; j_call: TRBJ2-1; v_call: TRBV3-1; cdr3_aa: CASSQEVGTSGASFYNEQFF; cdr3_nt: TGTGCCAGCAGCCAAGAAGTAGGGACTAGCGGGGCTAGTTTCTACAATGAGCAGTTCTTC
clone_size: few; d_call: .; j_call: TRBJ1-1; v_call: TRBV28; cdr3_aa: CASSLAVQNPEAFF; cdr3_nt: TGTGCCAGCAGTTTAGCGGTTCAGAACCCTGAAGCTTTCTTT
clone_size: .; d_call: .; j_call: TRBJ1-1; v_call: TRBV5-1; cdr3_aa: CASSAGGVNTEAFF; cdr3_nt: TGCGCCAGCAGCGCGGGGGGTGTGAACACTGAAGCTTTCTTT
clone_size: .; d_call: .; j_call: TRBJ1-1; v_call: TRBV18; cdr3_aa: CASSTAPNTEAFF; cdr3_nt: TGTGCCAGCTCGACAGCACCGAACACTGAAGCTTTCTTT
clone_size: .; d_call: .; j_call: TRBJ2-2; v_call: TRBV20-1; cdr3_aa: CSASRGRGGELFF; cdr3_nt: TGCAGTGCTTCCCGGGGGCGGGGCGGGGAGCTGTTTTTT
clone_size: few; d_call: .; j_call: TRBJ1-6; v_call: TRBV18; cdr3_aa: CASSSVLGGSPLHF; cdr3_nt: TGTGCCAGCTCATCGGTCCTAGGGGGTTCACCCCTCCACTTT
clone_size: .; d_call: .; j_call: TRBJ2-2; v_call: TRBV12-3/TRBV12-4; cdr3_aa: CASSLMRANTGELFF; cdr3_nt: TGTGCCAGCAGTTTGATGCGAGCGAACACCGGGGAGCTGTTTTTT
clone_size: .; d_call: .; j_call: TRBJ1-2; v_call: TRBV20-1; cdr3_aa: CSARVVNYGYTF; cdr3_nt: TGCAGTGCTAGAGTGGTAAACTATGGCTACACCTTC
clone_size: .; d_call: .; j_call: TRBJ2-5; v_call: TRBV2; cdr3_aa: CASREDSLQETQYF; cdr3_nt: TGTGCCAGCAGAGAAGACAGCCTCCAAGAGACCCAGTACTTC
clone_size: few; d_call: .; j_call: TRBJ2-7; v_call: TRBV20-1; cdr3_aa: CSAFRGAYEQYF; cdr3_nt: TGCAGTGCTTTCAGGGGAGCCTACGAGCAGTACTTC
clone_size: .; d_call: TRBD2; j_call: TRBJ2-1; v_call: TRBV5-1; cdr3_aa: CASSLGAAGSSYNEQFF; cdr3_nt: TGCGCCAGCAGCTTGGGGGCAGCGGGGAGCTCCTACAATGAGCAGTTCTTC
clone_size: .; d_call: TRBD1; j_call: TRBJ2-7; v_call: TRBV18; cdr3_aa: CASSPGTGRIHEQYF; cdr3_nt: TGTGCCAGCTCACCAGGGACAGGTCGTATCCACGAGCAGTACTTC
clone_size: .; d_call: TRBD2; j_call: TRBJ2-3; v_call: TRBV3-1; cdr3_aa: CASSQVGGGTTDTQYF; cdr3_nt: TGTGCCAGCAGCCAAGTCGGCGGGGGAACCACAGATACGCAGTATTTT
clone_size: few; d_call: .; j_call: TRBJ2-3; v_call: TRBV7-7; cdr3_aa: CASSFVSPDTQYF; cdr3_nt: TGTGCCAGCAGCTTCGTCTCTCCGGATACGCAGTATTTT
clone_size: .; d_call: .; j_call: TRBJ1-1; v_call: TRBV4-2; cdr3_aa: CASSQEGAVRTEAFF; cdr3_nt: TGTGCCAGCAGCCAAGAGGGGGCAGTCCGCACTGAAGCTTTCTTT
clone_size: .; d_call: TRBD2; j_call: TRBJ2-5; v_call: TRBV9; cdr3_aa: CASSAGLASKQETQYF; cdr3_nt: TGTGCCAGCAGCGCCGGACTAGCGTCTAAGCAAGAGACCCAGTACTTC
clone_size: few; d_call: .; j_call: TRBJ1-5; v_call: TRBV6-1; cdr3_aa: CASTYGRCNQPQHF; cdr3_nt: TGTGCCAGCACCTACGGGAGGTGCAATCAGCCCCAGCATTTT
clone_size: few; d_call: .; j_call: TRBJ2-3; v_call: TRBV12-3/TRBV12-4; cdr3_aa: CASSLRPGTDTQYF; cdr3_nt: TGTGCCAGCAGTTTAAGGCCCGGCACAGATACGCAGTATTTT
clone_size: .; d_call: .; j_call: TRBJ2-7; v_call: TRBV12-3/TRBV12-4; cdr3_aa: CASSLFLRGVNEQYF; cdr3_nt: TGTGCCAGCAGTTTATTCCTCCGGGGCGTCAACGAGCAGTACTTC
clone_size: .; d_call: .; j_call: TRBJ2-1; v_call: TRBV5-1; cdr3_aa: CASSYGQKQFF; cdr3_nt: TGCGCCAGCAGCTATGGACAGAAGCAGTTCTTC
clone_size: .; d_call: .; j_call: TRBJ2-3; v_call: TRBV20-1; cdr3_aa: CSAHGQAHTDTQYF; cdr3_nt: TGCAGTGCTCATGGGCAGGCCCACACAGATACGCAGTATTTT
clone_size: .; d_call: .; j_call: TRBJ2-5; v_call: TRBV6-1; cdr3_aa: CASTTLIRGKETQYF; cdr3_nt: TGTGCCAGCACCACATTAATTCGGGGAAAAGAGACCCAGTACTTC
clone_size: few; d_call: .; j_call: TRBJ1-6; v_call: TRBV20-1; cdr3_aa: CSARRGSSYNSPLHF; cdr3_nt: TGCAGTGCTAGACGGGGGAGCTCCTATAATTCACCCCTCCACTTT
clone_size: .; d_call: TRBD2; j_call: TRBJ2-5; v_call: TRBV7-8; cdr3_aa: CASSDRLAGGQETQYF; cdr3_nt: TGTGCCAGCAGCGACCGACTAGCGGGGGGGCAAGAGACCCAGTACTTC
clone_size: few; d_call: .; j_call: TRBJ2-3; v_call: TRBV9; cdr3_aa: CASSSRMRDGTDTQYF; cdr3_nt: TGTGCCAGCAGCTCCCGAATGAGGGATGGCACAGATACGCAGTATTTT
clone_size: few; d_call: TRBD1; j_call: TRBJ2-7; v_call: TRBV12-3/TRBV12-4; cdr3_aa: CASTLGTVSYEQYF; cdr3_nt: TGTGCCAGCACCCTGGGGACAGTTTCATACGAGCAGTACTTC
clone_size: few; d_call: TRBD1; j_call: TRBJ2-7; v_call: TRBV5-1; cdr3_aa: CASSFRDRDSEQYF; cdr3_nt: TGCGCCAGCAGCTTTCGGGACAGGGATTCCGAGCAGTACTTC
clone_size: few; d_call: TRBD1; j_call: TRBJ2-1; v_call: TRBV20-1; cdr3_aa: CSARVWTGGAYNEQFF; cdr3_nt: TGCAGTGCTAGAGTTTGGACAGGGGGCGCCTACAATGAGCAGTTCTTC
clone_size: many; d_call: .; j_call: TRBJ2-7; v_call: TRBV20-1; cdr3_aa: CSARGWSYEQYF; cdr3_nt: TGCAGTGCCCGCGGGTGGTCCTACGAGCAGTACTTC